The next 25 T cell receptor beta chains were all read from a single sample in a study of blood T cell repertoires in COVID-19. TCRdb's table, derived via immunoSEQ multiplex PCR, lists solely in-frame clones and lacks some. The sample lists about 350,000 clones, roughly nine tenths occurring once. Sequenced material: peripheral blood. The receptors shown here come from a woman aged 60-70 years with COVID-19, enrolled during active disease.

The chain combines TRBV5-4 with TRBJ2-6; 7 positions match TRBD2. The V and J ends lost 3 bases and 2 bases, in that order; junction bases with no gene match: 5. This CDR3 comprises 16 residues. Per germline, CDR1 SGHNT and CDR2 YYREEE (reference sequence). As DNA, the CDR3 is TGTGCCAGCAGCTCGAGGGCGGGGGCTGGGGCCAACGTCCTGACTTTC. This translates into CASSSRAGAGANVLTF.

The CDR3 loop reads CSASGLDTGELFF. DNA of the CDR3: TGCAGTGCTAGTGGGCTTGACACCGGGGAGCTGTTTTTT. This chain joins TRBV20-1 and TRBJ2-2, with D hard to call. CDR3 length: 13 residues. Germline V gene data show CDR1 as DFQATT and CDR2 as SNEGSKA (reference sequence). Trimming left V 3 bases short and J 3 bases short, with 8 bases between.

The J gene is TRBJ2-2, the V gene TRBV27, with TRBD2 as a possible D gene (6 bases). The germline V and J ends were trimmed by 5 bases and 4 bases, with 17 bases remaining between them. CDR1 MNHEY and CDR2 SMNVEV come from the germline V gene (reference sequence). The CDR3 length is 16 residues. The CDR3, as DNA: TGTGCCAGCAGTCGCCGGGCTAGCGAGGGCACCGGGGAGCTGTTTTTT. It encodes CASSRRASEGTGELFF.

This chain connects TRBV9 to TRBJ2-3; possible D gene TRBD2, 6 bases. CDR1 and CDR2 (germline): SGDLS, YYNGEE. The CDR3 runs to 14 residues. Deletions cut 4 bases from V and 2 bases from J, with 11 bases between. CDR3 protein: CASSPRGSTDTQYF. Written as DNA, the CDR3 is TGTGCCAGCAGCCCGCGGGGATCCACAGATACGCAGTATTTT.

The chain uses TRBV18 and TRBJ2-3; 7 bases match TRBD2. CDR3 length: 15 amino acids. Germline V lookup: CDR1 KGHSH, CDR2 LQKENI. V shed 3 bases, J shed 4 bases, and the junction held 7 bases outside the gene matches. The CDR3 reads CASSPEGLRADTQYF. The CDR3 coding sequence is TGTGCCAGCTCACCGGAGGGACTACGGGCAGATACGCAGTATTTT.

J is TRBJ1-6 and V is TRBV7-9; no clear D. This CDR3 comprises 13 residues. Germline CDR1 is SEHNR and CDR2 is FQNEAQ (reference sequence). V lost 1 base, J lost 7 bases, and 5 bases lay in between. The CDR3, as DNA: TGTGCCAGCAGCTTAGGACTGAATTCACCCCTCCACTTT. It translates to CASSLGLNSPLHF.

The V call is TRBV6-2 or TRBV6-3, the J call TRBJ1-5; a weak D match, TRBD1 (6 bases). The CDR3 consists of 15 residues. Per the germline V gene, CDR1 is MNHEY and CDR2 is SVGEGT. The germline V and J ends were trimmed by 0 bases and 4 bases, with 10 bases remaining between them. This CDR3 reads CASSYSAQGNQPQHF. As DNA, the CDR3 is TGTGCCAGCAGTTACTCGGCTCAGGGGAATCAGCCCCAGCATTTT.

J is TRBJ1-4 and V is TRBV9; a weak D match, TRBD1 (5 bases). This CDR3 has 17 amino acids. Germline V gene sequence: CDR1 SGDLS, CDR2 YYNGEE. Between the trimmed V and J ends, which lost 0 bases and 3 bases, there was a span of 15 bases. The CDR3 loop is CASSVGDGGGSNEKLFF. Written as DNA, the CDR3 is TGTGCCAGCAGCGTAGGGGACGGCGGGGGGTCTAATGAAAAACTGTTTTTT.

CDR3 nucleotides: TGTGCCAGCAGCCCCCCGACGGGTATGGCAAACTATGGCTACACCTTC. Its translation is CASSPPTGMANYGYTF. This chain joins TRBV3-1 (or the pseudogene TRBV3-2) and TRBJ1-2; D ambiguous. V was shortened by 4 bases and J by 2 bases, with 17 bases between the two germline ends. The germline gives CDR1 LGHDT, CDR2 YNNKEL (reference sequence). CDR3 size: 16 residues.

The chain joins TRBV27 to TRBJ1-2; no reliable D call. The CDR3 has 13 amino acids. Trimming pared 2 bases from V and 7 bases from J, leaving 11 bases between. Germline CDR1 reads MNHEY; CDR2 reads SMNVEV (reference sequence). The CDR3 bases are TGTGCCAGCAGTTTAGGGCAGGCGCTTGGCTACACCTTC. As protein: CASSLGQALGYTF.

V usage is TRBV9 and J usage is TRBJ1-3; 8 positions match TRBD1. The CDR3 extends over 15 amino acids. CDR1 SGDLS and CDR2 YYNGEE come from the germline V gene. V was pared by 4 bases and J by 0 bases, with 3 bases of the junction left unmatched. The CDR3 is CASSKTGGSGNTIYF. Written as DNA, the CDR3 is TGTGCCAGCAGCAAAACAGGGGGCTCTGGAAACACCATATATTTT.

This chain joins TRBV5-1 and TRBJ2-1, with D maybe TRBD1 (5 bases). V was pared by 0 bases and J by 0 bases, with 13 bases between. The CDR3 totals 17 residues. Per the germline V gene, CDR1 is SGHRS and CDR2 is YFSETQ. This CDR3 reads CASSLVSLTVSYNEQFF. In DNA, the CDR3 is TGCGCCAGCAGCTTGGTTAGTCTGACAGTCTCCTACAATGAGCAGTTCTTC.

J is TRBJ1-1 and V is TRBV7-3; TRBD1 is a possible D gene (6 bases). The V gene's germline CDR1 is SGHTA and CDR2 FQGTGA. The CDR3 spans 12 residues. V lost 5 bases and J lost 11, with 15 bases in between. The CDR3 is CASSDGFRGAFF. For the CDR3, the DNA is TGTGCCAGCAGCGATGGGTTTAGGGGGGCTTTCTTT.

The chain combines TRBV28 with TRBJ1-1; 8 bases line up with TRBD1. Losses at the gene ends were 5 bases for V and 3 bases for J; bases not matched to a gene: 2. In germline, CDR1 is MDHEN, CDR2 SYDVKM. The CDR3 sequence is 13 residues long. The CDR3 spells CASSRQGYTEAFF. The CDR3 bases are TGTGCCAGCAGTCGACAGGGGTACACTGAAGCTTTCTTT.

This clone appeared a few times. The V and J genes are TRBV29-1 and TRBJ1-2; 10 positions match TRBD1. Germline CDR1 SQVTM, CDR2 ANQGSEA. This CDR3 spans 13 amino acids. Trimming at V came to 8 bases and at J to 8 bases, leaving 11 bases not matched to a gene. The CDR3 spells CSSPSGTGEGYTF. In DNA, the CDR3 is TGCAGCTCACCCTCCGGGACAGGGGAGGGCTACACCTTC.

This rearrangement joins TRBV11-2 to TRBJ2-2; D gene uncertain. Trimming removed 3 bases at V and 3 bases at J, with 5 bases between. From germline, CDR1 is SGHAT and CDR2 FQNNGV. The CDR3 is 13 residues long. The CDR3 reads CASSFAYTGELFF. Here the CDR3 DNA reads TGTGCCAGCAGCTTCGCGTACACCGGGGAGCTGTTTTTT.

The gene calls are TRBV19 and TRBJ2-2; D is undetermined. The CDR3 length is 14 residues. With 4 bases removed from V and 3 bases from J, the gap between germline ends came to 9 bases. The germline gives CDR1 LNHDA, CDR2 SQIVND (reference sequence). The CDR3 coding sequence is TGTGCCAGTAGTACCCTCCGGGACACCGGGGAGCTGTTTTTT. Translating gives CASSTLRDTGELFF.

The rearrangement links TRBV4-1 to TRBJ1-1, with 7 positions matching TRBD1. CDR1 MGHRA and CDR2 YSYEKL come from the germline V gene. With 3 bases clipped from V and 1 base from J, the junction kept 5 bases outside the gene matches. The CDR3 extends over 15 amino acids. The CDR3 sequence: CASSQSPGGNTEAFF. The CDR3 region has the DNA TGCGCCAGCAGCCAGTCGCCAGGGGGGAACACTGAAGCTTTCTTT.

The CDR3 DNA sequence: TGTGCCAGCAGCTTAGACAGGATGAACACTGAAGCTTTCTTT. Its translation: CASSLDRMNTEAFF. This chain connects TRBV7-2 to TRBJ1-1; possibly TRBD1 for D (5 bases). V was cut by 1 base and J by 0 bases, with 6 bases left in between. CDR1 is SGHTA and CDR2 is FQGNSA in the germline V gene. The CDR3 loop spans 14 amino acids.

V is TRBV5-5 and J is TRBJ2-3, with D hard to call. The CDR3 runs to 13 residues. CDR1 and CDR2 from the germline V gene are SGHKS and YYEKEE (reference sequence). V lost 2 bases and J 2 bases, leaving 6 bases between the germline ends. The CDR3 loop reads CASSFSSTDTQYF. CDR3 nucleotides: TGTGCCAGCAGCTTTAGCTCCACAGATACGCAGTATTTT.

The chain recombines TRBV6-5 with TRBJ1-1; D remains unclear. Deletions cut 4 bases from V and 6 bases from J, with 15 bases between. Per germline, CDR1 MNHEY and CDR2 SVGAGI. This CDR3 region has 14 residues. CDR3 sequence (DNA): TGTGCCAGCAGTTTCACAACGATGGTCCCTGAAGCTTTCTTT. Protein product: CASSFTTMVPEAFF.

The rearrangement links TRBV19 to TRBJ1-1; 7 nucleotides match TRBD1. This CDR3 is 16 amino acids long. Germline V gene lookup returns CDR1 LNHDA and CDR2 SQIVND (reference sequence). V shed 1 base and J 0 bases; nucleotides not matched to a gene: 5. Here the CDR3 DNA reads TGTGCCAGTAGTATAGGACCGGGACAGCTGAACACTGAAGCTTTCTTT. Translation: CASSIGPGQLNTEAFF.

The genes are TRBV12-3 or TRBV12-4 and TRBJ2-7, with 7 bases fitting TRBD2. This CDR3 is built from 11 residues. J lost 4 bases, V lost 6 bases, and 0 bases had no gene match. This CDR3 is CASSGGYEQYF. CDR3 in DNA: TGTGCCAGCAGCGGGGGGTACGAGCAGTACTTC.

The rearrangement joins TRBV19 to TRBJ1-3; D unclear. Germline V gene lookup returns CDR1 LNHDA and CDR2 SQIVND (reference sequence). V lost 6 bases, J lost 0 bases, and 9 bases lay in between. The CDR3 extends over 14 amino acids. Written as DNA, the CDR3 is TGTGCCAGTAGCACTTCTTTCTCTGGAAACACCATATATTTT. This sequence encodes CASSTSFSGNTIYF. Full variable domain (missing parts from reference TRBV19 and TRBJ1-3): DGGITQSPKYLFRKEGQNVTLSCEQNLNHDAMYWYRQDPGQGLRLIYYSQIVNDFQKGDIAEGYSVSREKKESFPLTVTSAQKNPTAFYLCASSTSFSGNTIYFGEGSWLTVV.

The chain links TRBV11-1 to TRBJ2-7; D gene uncertain. The CDR3 is 12 residues long. V gave up 3 bases and J gave up 4 bases, with 7 bases separating them. Per the germline V gene, CDR1 is SGHAT and CDR2 is FQDESV (reference sequence). This chain's CDR3 is CASSLPGYEQYF. The CDR3 region has the DNA TGTGCCAGCAGCTTGCCCGGGTACGAGCAGTACTTC. Complete variable domain (other parts from reference TRBV11-1 and TRBJ2-7): EAEVAQSPRYKITEKSQAVAFWCDPISGHATLYWYRQILGQGPELLVQFQDESVVDDSQLPKDRFSAERLKGVDSTLKIQPAELGDSAMYLCASSLPGYEQYFGPGTRLTVT.